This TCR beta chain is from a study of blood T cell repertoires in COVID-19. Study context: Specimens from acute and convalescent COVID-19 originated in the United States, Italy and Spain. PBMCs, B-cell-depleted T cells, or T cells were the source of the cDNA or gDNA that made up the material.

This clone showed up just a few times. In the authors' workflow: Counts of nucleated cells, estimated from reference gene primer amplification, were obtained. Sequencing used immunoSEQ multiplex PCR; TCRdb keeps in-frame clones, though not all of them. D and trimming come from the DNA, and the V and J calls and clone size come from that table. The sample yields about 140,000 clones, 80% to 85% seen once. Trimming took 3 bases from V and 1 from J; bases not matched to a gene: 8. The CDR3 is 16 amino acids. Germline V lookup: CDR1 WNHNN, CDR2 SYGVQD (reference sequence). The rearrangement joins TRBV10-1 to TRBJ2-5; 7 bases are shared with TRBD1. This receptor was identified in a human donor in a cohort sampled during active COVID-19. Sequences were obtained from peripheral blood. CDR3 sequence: CASSDLRQGGQETQYF. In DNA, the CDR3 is TGCGCCAGCAGTGACTTGCGACAGGGCGGCCAAGAGACCCAGTACTTC.